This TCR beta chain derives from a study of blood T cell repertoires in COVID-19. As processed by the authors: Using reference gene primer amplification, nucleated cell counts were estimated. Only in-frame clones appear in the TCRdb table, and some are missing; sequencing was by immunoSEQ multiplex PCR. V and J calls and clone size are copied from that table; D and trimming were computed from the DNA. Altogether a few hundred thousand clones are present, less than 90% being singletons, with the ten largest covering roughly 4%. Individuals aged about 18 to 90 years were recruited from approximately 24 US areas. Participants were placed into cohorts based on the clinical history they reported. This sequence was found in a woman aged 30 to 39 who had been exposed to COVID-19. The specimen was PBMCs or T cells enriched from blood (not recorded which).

The CDR3 nucleotides read TGTGCCAGCAGTGTTCACAGGGGGCACAATCAGCCCCAGCATTTT. Translated: CASSVHRGHNQPQHF. The chain uses TRBV6-4 and TRBJ1-5, with 9 bases identical to TRBD1. The germline CDR1 and CDR2 sequences are MRHNA and SNTAGT. V lost 4 bases and J lost 3; bases outside the gene matches: 4. The CDR3 sequence is 15 residues long.